This note documents a single T cell receptor beta chain sequence. Its antigen is undetermined. These data are taken from a study of vaccination and CD4 T cells after COVID-19. An Oncomine TCR Beta short-read assay was used to sequence the DNA from cultured CD4+ T cells. Researchers extracted genomic DNA from CD4+ T cells that had been cultured. TCRdb re-called the PCR reads with MiXCR, one entry per CDR3 protein. The table shows just over 15,000 distinct CDR3 sequences, with about 40% occurring only once. There are 14 residues in the CDR3. The V end was cut by 3 bases, the J end by 3 bases, with 8 bases between. Germline V gene data show CDR1 as SEHNR and CDR2 as FQNEAQ (reference sequence). The treatment denotes: roughly 11-day PBMC culture with coronavirus spike peptide pools or control peptides (ViraFEST assay). In the ViraFEST assay, peptide-pool expansion preceded TCR sequencing of expanded clonotypes.

The J gene is TRBJ1-4, the V gene TRBV7-9, with D possibly TRBD1 on 6 matching bases. This TCR derives from a human donor with COVID-19. Sequencing input: cultured CD4+ T cells from blood. The CDR3 DNA reads TGTGCCAGCAGCTTGAACAGGGCTAATGAAAAACTGTTTTTT. Translated: CASSLNRANEKLFF.